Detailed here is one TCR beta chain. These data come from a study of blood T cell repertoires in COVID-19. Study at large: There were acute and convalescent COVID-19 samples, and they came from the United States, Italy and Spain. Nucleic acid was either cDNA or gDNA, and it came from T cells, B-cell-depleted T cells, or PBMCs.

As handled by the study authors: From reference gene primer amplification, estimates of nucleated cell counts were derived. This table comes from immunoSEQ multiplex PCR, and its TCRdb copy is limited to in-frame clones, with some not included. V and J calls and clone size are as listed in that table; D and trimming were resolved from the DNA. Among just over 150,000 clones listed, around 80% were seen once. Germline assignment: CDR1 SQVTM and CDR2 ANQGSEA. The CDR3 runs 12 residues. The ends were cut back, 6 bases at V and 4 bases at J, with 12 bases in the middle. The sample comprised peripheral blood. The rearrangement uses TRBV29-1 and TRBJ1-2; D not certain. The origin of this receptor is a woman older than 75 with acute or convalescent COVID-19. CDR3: CSVGGTGYGYTF. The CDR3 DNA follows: TGCAGCGTCGGAGGTACTGGCTATGGCTACACCTTC.